These 6 T cell receptor beta chains were all obtained from the same sample, sequenced in a study of regulatory T cells in long-lasting Graves disease. Time point denoted: persistent/refractory GD, antithyroid drugs over 5 years with positive TRAb. From RNA extracted from PBMCs, the TCR library was made. Libraries of TCR beta came from iRepertoire HTBI primers plus Arm-PCR of CDR3 regions. TCRdb redid the calling of the multiplex PCR reads with MiXCR, one entry per CDR3 protein. This table has 400,000 to 500,000 distinct CDR3 sequences, over 20% appearing once. This specimen was peripheral blood mononuclear cells (PBMCs), taken when the disease was refractory, from a patient treated with antithyroid drugs. These receptor sequences come from a female donor with Graves disease.

The chain uses TRBV5-4 and TRBJ2-2; tentatively, D is TRBD1 (6 bases). Trimming left V 4 bases short and J 0 bases short, with 13 bases between. The CDR3 length is 16 residues. CDR1 is SGHNT and CDR2 is YYREEE in the germline V gene (reference sequence). CDR3 bases: TGTGCCAGCAGCCCCTCTCCAGGGGCGAACACCGGGGAGCTGTTTTTT. This codes for CASSPSPGANTGELFF.

V is TRBV4-1 and J is TRBJ2-7; 8 positions agree with TRBD2. Germline V gene lookup returns CDR1 MGHRA and CDR2 YSYEKL. The junction had 21 bases not matched to a gene; V was cut back by 4 bases and J by 1 base. CDR3 length equals 20 residues. CDR3 bases: TGCGCCAGCAGCCCCCGTACGGGCCCAGGTCCAGCGGGAGAATCCTACGAGCAGTACTTC. Protein sequence: CASSPRTGPGPAGESYEQYF.

This clonotype has just a few counts. J is TRBJ1-2 and V is TRBV30; D remains ambiguous. V shed 4 bases and J shed 5 bases, with 8 bases lying between them. This CDR3 has 11 amino acids. Germline lookup yields CDR1 GTSNPN and CDR2 SVGIG (reference sequence). This CDR3 is CAWTDGYGYTF. CDR3 nucleotide sequence: TGTGCCTGGACGGATGGATATGGCTACACCTTC.

This clonotype has a count of ten or more. The chain has TRBV27 and TRBJ2-7, with D perhaps TRBD1 (5 bases). The CDR3 spans 15 residues. Germline assignment: CDR1 MNHEY and CDR2 SMNVEV (reference sequence). With 2 bases removed from V and 0 bases from J, the gap between germline ends came to 11 bases. CDR3 nucleotides: TGTGCCAGCAGTTTAACAAGGGGTAACTCCTACGAGCAGTACTTC. This gives the protein CASSLTRGNSYEQYF.

This chain links TRBV14 with TRBJ1-1, with 7 bases aligning to TRBD1. This CDR3 region has 14 residues. V lost 1 base, J lost 6 bases, and 5 bases stayed unmatched. The germline gives CDR1 SGHDN, CDR2 FVKESK. The CDR3 loop is CASSQVRGPAEAFF. The CDR3 DNA reads as TGTGCCAGCAGCCAAGTAAGGGGGCCAGCTGAAGCTTTCTTT.

This clonotype was seen many times. This rearrangement joins TRBV28 to TRBJ2-7, with D perhaps TRBD2 (5 bases). V dropped 6 bases and J dropped 6 bases, with 21 bases sitting between them. CDR1 is MDHEN and CDR2 is SYDVKM in the germline V gene. The CDR3 extends over 15 amino acids. The CDR3 is CASSPRWPRRPEQYF. CDR3 DNA sequence: TGTGCCAGCAGCCCCAGGTGGCCCAGGAGGCCCGAGCAGTACTTC.